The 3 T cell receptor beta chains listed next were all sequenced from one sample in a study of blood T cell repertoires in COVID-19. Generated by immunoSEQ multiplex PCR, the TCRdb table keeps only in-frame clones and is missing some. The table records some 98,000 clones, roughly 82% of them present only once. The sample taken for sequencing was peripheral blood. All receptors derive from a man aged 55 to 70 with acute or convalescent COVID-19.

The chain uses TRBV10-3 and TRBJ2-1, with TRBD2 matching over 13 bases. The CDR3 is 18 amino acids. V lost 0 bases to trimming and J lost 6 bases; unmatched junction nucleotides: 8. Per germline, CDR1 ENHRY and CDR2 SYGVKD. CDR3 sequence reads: CAISESTATSGGTNEQFF. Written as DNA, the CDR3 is TGTGCCATCAGTGAGTCCACCGCGACTAGCGGGGGGACCAATGAGCAGTTCTTC.

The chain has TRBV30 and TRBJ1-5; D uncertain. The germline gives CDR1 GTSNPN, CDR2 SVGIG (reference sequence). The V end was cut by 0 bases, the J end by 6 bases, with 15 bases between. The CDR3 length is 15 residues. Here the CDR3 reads CAWSVSGRGSQPQHF. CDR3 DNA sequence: TGTGCCTGGAGTGTAAGTGGGCGCGGGTCTCAGCCCCAGCATTTT.

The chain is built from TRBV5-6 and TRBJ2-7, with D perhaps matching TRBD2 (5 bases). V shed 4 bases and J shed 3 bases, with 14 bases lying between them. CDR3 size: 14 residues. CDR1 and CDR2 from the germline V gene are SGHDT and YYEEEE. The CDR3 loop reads CASSLRGGDYEQYV. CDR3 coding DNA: TGTGCCAGCAGCCTACGAGGAGGAGACTACGAGCAGTACGTC.